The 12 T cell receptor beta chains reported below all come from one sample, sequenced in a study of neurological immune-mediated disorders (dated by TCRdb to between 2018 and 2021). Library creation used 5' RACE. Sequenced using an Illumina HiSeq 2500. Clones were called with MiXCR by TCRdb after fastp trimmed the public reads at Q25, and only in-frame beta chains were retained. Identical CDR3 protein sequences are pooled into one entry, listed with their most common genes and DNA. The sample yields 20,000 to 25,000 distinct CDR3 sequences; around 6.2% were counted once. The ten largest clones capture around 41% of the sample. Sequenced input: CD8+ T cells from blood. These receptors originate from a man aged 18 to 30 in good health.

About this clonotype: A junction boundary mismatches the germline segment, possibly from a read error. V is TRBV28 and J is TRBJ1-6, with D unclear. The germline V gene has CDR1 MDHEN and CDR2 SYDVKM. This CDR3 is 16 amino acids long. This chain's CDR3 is CAISSPLTYPNSPLNF. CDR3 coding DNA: TGTGCCATCAGTTCCCCATTGACATACCCAAATTCACCCCTCAACTTT. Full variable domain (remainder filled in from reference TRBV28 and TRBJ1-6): DVKVTQSSRYLVKRTGEKVFLECVQDMDHENMFWYRQDPGLGLRLIYFSYDVKMKEKGDIPEGYSVSREKKERFSLILESASTNQTSMYLCAISSPLTYPNSPLNFGNGTRLTVT.

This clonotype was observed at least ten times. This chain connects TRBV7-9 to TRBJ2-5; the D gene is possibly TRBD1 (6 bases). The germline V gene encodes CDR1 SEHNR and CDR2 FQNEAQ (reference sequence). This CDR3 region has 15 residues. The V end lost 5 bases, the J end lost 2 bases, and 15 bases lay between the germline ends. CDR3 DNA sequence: TGTGCCAGCAGCCCAACCGGGACAAGACAAGAGACCCAGTACTTC. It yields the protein CASSPTGTRQETQYF. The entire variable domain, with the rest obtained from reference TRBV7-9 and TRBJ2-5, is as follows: DTGVSQNPRHKITKRGQNVTFRCDPISEHNRLYWYRQTLGQGPEFLTYFQNEAQLEKSRLLSDRFSAERPKGSFSTLEIQRTEQGDSAMYLCASSPTGTRQETQYFGPGTRLLVL.

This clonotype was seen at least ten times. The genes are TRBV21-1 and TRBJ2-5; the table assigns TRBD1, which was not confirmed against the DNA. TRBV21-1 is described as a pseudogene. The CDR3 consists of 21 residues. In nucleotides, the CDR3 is TGTGCCAGCAGCAAAGTCGGAATCAGGAGGACAGCTTATGGGTGGGAAGAGACCCAGTACTTC. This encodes CASSKVGIRRTAYGWEETQYF.

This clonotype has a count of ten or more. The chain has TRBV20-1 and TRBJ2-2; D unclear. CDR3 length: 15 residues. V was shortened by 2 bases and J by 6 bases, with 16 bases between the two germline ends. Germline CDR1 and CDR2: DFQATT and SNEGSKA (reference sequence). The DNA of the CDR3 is TGCAGTGCTAGACCCCTCCCGAGCCAATCCGGGGAGCTGTTTTTT. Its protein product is CSARPLPSQSGELFF.

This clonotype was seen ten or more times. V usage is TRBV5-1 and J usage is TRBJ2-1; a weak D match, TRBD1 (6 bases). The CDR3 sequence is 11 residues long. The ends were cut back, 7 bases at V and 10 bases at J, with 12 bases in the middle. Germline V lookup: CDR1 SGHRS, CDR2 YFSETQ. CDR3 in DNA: TGCGCCAGCCAAACGGGGACAGAGCAGTTCTTC. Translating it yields CASQTGTEQFF.

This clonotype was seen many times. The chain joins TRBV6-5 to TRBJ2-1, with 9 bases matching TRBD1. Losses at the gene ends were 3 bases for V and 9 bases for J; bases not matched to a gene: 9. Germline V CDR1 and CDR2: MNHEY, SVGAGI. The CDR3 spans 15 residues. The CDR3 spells CASSYMGQGSGEQFF. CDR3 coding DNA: TGTGCCAGCAGTTATATGGGACAGGGTTCTGGTGAGCAGTTCTTC.

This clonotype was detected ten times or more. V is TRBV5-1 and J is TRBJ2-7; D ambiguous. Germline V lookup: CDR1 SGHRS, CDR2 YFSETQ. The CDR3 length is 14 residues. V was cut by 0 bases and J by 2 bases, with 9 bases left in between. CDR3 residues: CASSLVQATYEQYF. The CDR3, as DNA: TGCGCCAGCAGCTTGGTGCAGGCCACCTACGAGCAGTACTTC.

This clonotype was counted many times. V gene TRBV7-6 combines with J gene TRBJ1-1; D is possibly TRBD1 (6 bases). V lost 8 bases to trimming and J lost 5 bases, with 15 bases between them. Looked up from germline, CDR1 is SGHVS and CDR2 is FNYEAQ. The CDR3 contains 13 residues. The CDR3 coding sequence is TGTGCCAGCTTCGGACTAGGGGGAACTGAAGCTTTCTTT. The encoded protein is CASFGLGGTEAFF.

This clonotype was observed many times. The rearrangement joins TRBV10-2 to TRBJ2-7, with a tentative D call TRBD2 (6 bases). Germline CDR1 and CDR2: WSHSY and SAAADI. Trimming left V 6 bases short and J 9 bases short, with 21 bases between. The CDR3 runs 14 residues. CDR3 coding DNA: TGCGCCAGCAGCCTCGGGGGTGGTTCTGAGGCGCAGTACTTC. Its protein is CASSLGGGSEAQYF.

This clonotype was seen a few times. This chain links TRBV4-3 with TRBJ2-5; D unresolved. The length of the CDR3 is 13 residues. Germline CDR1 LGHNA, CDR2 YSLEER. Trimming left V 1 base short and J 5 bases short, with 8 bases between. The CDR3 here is CASSQVMTETQYF. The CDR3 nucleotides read TGCGCCAGCAGCCAAGTAATGACGGAGACCCAGTACTTC.

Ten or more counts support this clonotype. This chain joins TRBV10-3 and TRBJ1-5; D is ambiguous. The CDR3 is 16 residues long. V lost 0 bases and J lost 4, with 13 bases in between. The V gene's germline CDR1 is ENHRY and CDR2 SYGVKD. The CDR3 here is CAISESWTHENQPQHF. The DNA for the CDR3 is TGTGCCATCAGTGAGTCGTGGACTCATGAGAATCAGCCCCAGCATTTT.

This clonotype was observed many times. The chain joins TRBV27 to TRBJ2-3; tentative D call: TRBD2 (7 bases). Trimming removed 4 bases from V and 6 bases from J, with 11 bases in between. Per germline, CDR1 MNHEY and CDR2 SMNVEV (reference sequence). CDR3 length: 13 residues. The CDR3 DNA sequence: TGTGCCAGCAGTTATCGGGGGGCTGATACGCAGTATTTT. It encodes CASSYRGADTQYF.